The 23 T cell receptor beta chains below were found in one sample sequenced in a study of T-cell reconstitution after alpha-beta-depleted transplantation in children. The TCRbeta library was prepared with unique molecular identifiers. MiXCR was run by TCRdb on the PCR reads, yielding one entry per CDR3 protein. Of about 110,000 distinct CDR3 sequences listed, 10% are singletons. The material sequenced was PBMCs from the stem cell graft donor, taken from the stem cell graft. The receptors originated from a human donor who donated a stem cell graft to a child with acute lymphoblastic leukemia.

The chain combines TRBV5-5 with TRBJ2-7; 9 bases are a match to TRBD1. V shed 3 bases and J 3 bases; nucleotides not matched to a gene: 7. CDR3 length: 15 residues. Germline V CDR1 and CDR2: SGHKS, YYEKEE (reference sequence). The CDR3 is CASSWSDRGLYEQYF. The CDR3 nucleotides read TGTGCCAGCAGCTGGTCGGACAGGGGCCTCTACGAGCAGTACTTC. Variable domain in full (rest from reference TRBV5-5 and TRBJ2-7): DAGVTQSPTHLIKTRGQQVTLRCSPISGHKSVSWYQQVLGQGPQFIFQYYEKEERGRGNFPDRFSARQFPNYSSELNVNALLLGDSALYLCASSWSDRGLYEQYFGPGTRLTVT.

In this sample, this clonotype turned up many times. This chain links TRBV20-1 with TRBJ2-3, with D possibly being TRBD2 (6 bases). The CDR3 length is 15 residues. V lost 0 bases and J lost 0, with 10 bases in between. Germline assignment: CDR1 DFQATT and CDR2 SNEGSKA (reference sequence). CDR3: CSARDASASTDTQYF. In DNA form, the CDR3 reads TGCAGTGCTAGAGATGCTAGCGCTAGCACAGATACGCAGTATTTT.

This clonotype was seen many times. The rearrangement joins TRBV5-1 to TRBJ2-6, with D hard to call. V dropped 0 bases and J dropped 0 bases, with 4 bases sitting between them. Germline CDR1 reads SGHRS; CDR2 reads YFSETQ. The CDR3 spans 15 residues. The CDR3 region is CASSLVASGANVLTF. In DNA, the CDR3 is TGCGCCAGCAGCTTGGTGGCCTCTGGGGCCAACGTCCTGACTTTC.

This clonotype came up a few times. This may stem from a read error, because a much larger clone lies one nucleotide away. The chain is built from TRBV7-3 and TRBJ2-2; unclear D gene. CDR1 and CDR2 from the germline V gene are SGHTA and FQGTGA. CDR3 length: 13 residues. V was clipped by 5 bases and J by 1 base, with 5 bases between them. CDR3 sequence (DNA): TGTGCCAGCAGCGTAAAGAACACCGGGGAGCTGTTTTTT. This codes for CASSVKNTGELFF. The variable domain in full, completed from reference TRBV7-3 and TRBJ2-2, reads GAGVSQTPSNKVTEKGKYVELRCDPISGHTALYWYRQSLGQGPEFLIYFQGTGAADDSGLPNDRFFAVRPEGSVSTLKIQRTERGDSAVYLCASSVKNTGELFFGEGSRLTVL.

This clonotype has ten or more counts. The V gene is TRBV6-6, the J gene TRBJ2-1; the D is unclear. The CDR3 extends over 11 amino acids. Trimming shortened V by 6 bases and J by 5 bases, and 5 bases separated the two germline ends. Germline V gives CDR1 MNHNY, CDR2 SVGAGI (reference sequence). The CDR3 nucleotides are TGTGCCAGCAGGGGAAACAATGAGCAGTTCTTC. Encoded protein: CASRGNNEQFF.

This clonotype was detected many times. Its ends do not fully match the called genes, so a read error is possible. The chain recombines TRBV7-2 with TRBJ2-3, with 9 bases that match TRBD2. Germline V gene lookup returns CDR1 SGHTA and CDR2 FQGNSA. CDR3 length: 12 residues. CDR3 sequence reads: CASSLAGQTQYF. CDR3 DNA: TGTGCCAGCAGCCTAGCGGGACAAACGCAGTATTTT.

There are many counts of this clonotype. This chain connects TRBV6-1 to TRBJ2-3, with D unresolved. Per the germline V gene, CDR1 is MNHNS and CDR2 is SASEGT. The CDR3 has 11 amino acids. The germline V and J ends were trimmed by 8 bases and 3 bases, with 6 bases remaining between them. For the CDR3, the DNA is TGTGCCAGCCTCAGGACAGATACGCAGTATTTT. This encodes CASLRTDTQYF.

This clonotype was recorded at least ten times. The chain links TRBV24-1 to TRBJ2-3; D might be TRBD1 (6 bases). V lost 7 bases and J lost 5, with 18 bases in between. Germline-derived CDR1 and CDR2 are KGHDR and SFDVKD. This CDR3 spans 15 amino acids. CDR3 bases: TGTGCCACCAGCAGACAGGCGTTGGGAGAAGATACGCAGTATTTT. Amino acids: CATSRQALGEDTQYF.

In its sample, this clonotype was seen many times. This sequence joins TRBV5-1 and TRBJ2-7; D uncertain. Trimming cost V 5 bases and J 0 bases, with 12 bases left between them. The CDR3 covers 14 residues. Germline assignment: CDR1 SGHRS and CDR2 YFSETQ. The CDR3 spells CASSGPPSSYEQYF. The DNA for the CDR3 is TGCGCCAGCAGTGGTCCCCCGAGCTCCTACGAGCAGTACTTC.

This clonotype has a count of ten or more. This rearrangement joins TRBV15 to TRBJ2-4; 12 nucleotides agree with TRBD1. The CDR3 contains 19 residues. V shed 0 bases, J shed 2 bases, and the junction held 8 bases outside the gene matches. Germline lookup yields CDR1 LNHNV and CDR2 YYDKDF (reference sequence). The CDR3 loop is CATSRDLRDRGRSKNIQYF. CDR3 in DNA: TGTGCCACCAGCAGAGATCTCCGGGACAGGGGGCGATCCAAAAACATTCAGTACTTC.

The chain couples TRBV5-1 to TRBJ1-5, with unresolved D. Germline CDR1 is SGHRS and CDR2 is YFSETQ. V lost 0 bases and J lost 3, with 10 bases in between. This CDR3 region has 15 residues. CDR3 coding DNA: TGCGCCAGCAGCTTGGACGGATTTACCAATCAGCCCCAGCATTTT. This gives the protein CASSLDGFTNQPQHF.

At least ten counts were recorded for this clonotype. This chain joins TRBV29-1 and TRBJ1-1, with a tentative D call TRBD1 (6 bases). This CDR3 is built from 12 residues. The V and J ends lost 6 bases and 3 bases respectively, with 11 bases between them. Germline CDR1 reads SQVTM; CDR2 reads ANQGSEA. The CDR3 nucleotides are TGCAGCGTACAGGGAAGTGACACTGAAGCTTTCTTT. As protein: CSVQGSDTEAFF.

This clonotype was detected ten times or more. V usage is TRBV5-1 and J usage is TRBJ2-4; 10 bases match TRBD2. This CDR3 contains 16 residues. V was clipped by 4 bases and J by 3 bases; unmatched bases: 7. Germline V gene data show CDR1 as SGHRS and CDR2 as YFSETQ. In nucleotides, the CDR3 is TGCGCCAGCAGCCGCGGACTAGCGGTTGACAAAAACATTCAGTACTTC. Its translation: CASSRGLAVDKNIQYF.

This clonotype was seen many times. J is TRBJ2-7 and V is TRBV5-1; 9 positions agree with TRBD1. The V gene's germline CDR1 is SGHRS and CDR2 YFSETQ. After removal of 4 bases from V and 6 bases from J, the junction contained 5 bases not matched to a gene. The CDR3 length is 13 residues. CDR3 amino acids: CASSPGDRVEQYF. In DNA, the CDR3 is TGCGCCAGCAGCCCTGGGGACAGGGTCGAGCAGTACTTC.

The chain carries TRBV5-1 and TRBJ2-7; D unclear. V was clipped by 4 bases and J by 5 bases, with 22 bases between them. The CDR3 has 16 amino acids. Germline-derived CDR1 and CDR2 are SGHRS and YFSETQ. CDR3 nucleotides: TGCGCCAGCAGCCTGGACGGCCAAGTAGGACCCGACGAGCAGTACTTC. Translation gives CASSLDGQVGPDEQYF.

This clonotype was recorded many times. The CDR3 bases are TGCGCCAGCAGCTACGGACAGGGGTCGAACACCGGGGAGCTGTTTTTT. The encoded protein is CASSYGQGSNTGELFF. This chain connects TRBV5-1 to TRBJ2-2; 9 nucleotides match TRBD1. The CDR3 is 16 amino acids. V was pared by 3 bases and J by 0 bases, with 3 bases of the junction left unmatched. CDR1 and CDR2 (germline): SGHRS, YFSETQ.

As concerns this clonotype: A much larger clone is a single base away; this may be a read error. The J gene is TRBJ1-1, the V gene TRBV5-5; D not resolved. The germline V and J ends were trimmed by 0 bases and 0 bases, with 6 bases remaining between them. The germline V gene has CDR1 SGHKS and CDR2 YYEKEE (reference sequence). The CDR3 has 14 residues. In nucleotides, the CDR3 is TGTGCCAGCAGCTTGGTACACATGAACACTGAAGCTTTCTTT. This codes for CASSLVHMNTEAFF.

This clonotype was seen many times. V and J are TRBV12-3 or TRBV12-4 and TRBJ1-4; TRBD1 is a possible D gene (6 bases). The V and J ends lost 4 bases and 9 bases respectively, with 18 bases between them. The CDR3 totals 15 residues. CDR3 DNA sequence: TGTGCCAGCAGTTCCGTGAGGGGGAGTGGTAAAAAACTGTTTTTT. Residues: CASSSVRGSGKKLFF.

This clonotype was seen at least ten times. The chain joins TRBV20-1 to TRBJ2-7; tentatively, D is TRBD1 (5 bases). CDR1 and CDR2 (germline): DFQATT, SNEGSKA (reference sequence). CDR3 length: 11 residues. V shed 5 bases and J shed 12 bases, with 17 bases lying between them. The CDR3: CSAWRQPLLYF. The CDR3 DNA is TGCAGTGCTTGGAGACAGCCACTACTGTACTTC.

This clonotype was counted ten times or more. The chain couples TRBV12-3 or TRBV12-4 to TRBJ1-6, with D possibly TRBD1 on 5 matching bases. This CDR3 is 13 amino acids long. The germline V and J ends were trimmed by 8 bases and 7 bases, with 12 bases remaining between them. CDR3 coding DNA: TGTGCCAGCCGGGACGGTGGCAATTCACCCCTCCACTTT. Its translation: CASRDGGNSPLHF.

This chain connects TRBV20-1 to TRBJ1-2; D perhaps matches TRBD1 (6 bases). The CDR3 has 17 residues. CDR1 is DFQATT, CDR2 SNEGSKA, per germline (reference sequence). The V end lost 0 bases, the J end lost 6 bases, and 23 bases lay between the germline ends. CDR3 nucleotides: TGCAGTGCTAGAGATATGGATTTCGGGGGGCGCACGGATGGCTACACCTTC. It encodes CSARDMDFGGRTDGYTF.

This clonotype was detected ten times or more. The chain employs TRBV20-1 and TRBJ2-7; D possibly corresponds to TRBD2 (6 bases). V lost 0 bases and J lost 3, with 21 bases in between. CDR1 and CDR2 from the germline V gene are DFQATT and SNEGSKA (reference sequence). The CDR3 has 17 residues. In DNA, the CDR3 is TGCAGTGCTAGAGATGGGCAGGGAGCGGGTAGGGACTACGAGCAGTACTTC. Translation: CSARDGQGAGRDYEQYF.

At least ten counts were recorded for this clonotype. The gene calls are TRBV4-1 and TRBJ2-7; 8 bases are a match to TRBD1. Losses at the gene ends were 4 bases for V and 4 bases for J; bases not matched to a gene: 6. The CDR3 has 14 residues. Germline CDR1 reads MGHRA; CDR2 reads YSYEKL. CDR3 residues: CASSLRGQQYEQYF. CDR3 sequence (DNA): TGCGCCAGCAGCCTCAGGGGGCAGCAATACGAGCAGTACTTC.